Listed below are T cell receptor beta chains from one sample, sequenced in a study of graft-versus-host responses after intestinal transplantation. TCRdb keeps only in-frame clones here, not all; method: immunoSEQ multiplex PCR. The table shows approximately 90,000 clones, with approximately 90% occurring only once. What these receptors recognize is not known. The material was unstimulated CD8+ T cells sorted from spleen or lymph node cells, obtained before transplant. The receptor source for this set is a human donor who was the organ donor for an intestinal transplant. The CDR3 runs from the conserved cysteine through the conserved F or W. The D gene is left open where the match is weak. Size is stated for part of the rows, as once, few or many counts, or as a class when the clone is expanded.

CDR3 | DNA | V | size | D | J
CASSSTSGGSYNEQFF | TGTGCCAGCAGTTCCACTAGCGGGGGCTCCTACAATGAGCAGTTCTTC | TRBV6-5 | NA | TRBD2 | TRBJ2-1
CASSPGTWGAEKLFF | TGCGCCAGCAGCCCCGGGACGTGGGGAGCGGAAAAACTGTTTTTT | TRBV5-1 | NA | NA | TRBJ1-4
CASSPRLAGAGELFF | TGTGCCAGCAGCCCACGACTAGCGGGGGCCGGGGAGCTGTTTTTT | TRBV7-2 | NA | TRBD2 | TRBJ2-2
CASSFWAGGLTDTQYF | TGTGCCAGCAGCTTCTGGGCAGGGGGTCTCACAGATACGCAGTATTTT | TRBV5-1 | NA | TRBD1 | TRBJ2-3
CASSEPGQEQYF | TGTGCCAGCAGCGAACCGGGACAGGAGCAGTACTTC | TRBV6-5 | NA | TRBD1 | TRBJ2-7
CASSLGPLTNTEAFF | TGTGCCAGCTCCTTGGGGCCTTTGACGAACACTGAAGCTTTCTTT | TRBV18 | NA | NA | TRBJ1-1
CASSSIGPEPTSYEQYF | TGTGCCAGCAGCTCGATTGGGCCGGAACCCACCTCCTACGAGCAGTACTTC | TRBV7-9 | NA | NA | TRBJ2-7
CASSSFEQYF | TGTGCCAGCAGTAGTTTCGAGCAGTACTTC | TRBV2 | NA | NA | TRBJ2-7
CASSFYRTPNYGYTF | TGTGCCAGCAGCTTTTACAGAACTCCTAACTATGGCTACACCTTC | TRBV11-3 | NA | NA | TRBJ1-2
CASSLLRVFGTDTQYF | TGTGCCAGCAGCTTATTGCGGGTTTTTGGGACAGATACGCAGTATTTT | TRBV13 | NA | NA | TRBJ2-3
CASSLTLWLTYNEQFF | TGTGCCAGCAGCTTAACTCTGTGGTTGACCTACAATGAGCAGTTCTTC | TRBV7-9 | NA | NA | TRBJ2-1
CASSSWGTSVYNEQFF | TGTGCCAGCAGCTCCTGGGGGACGTCGGTCTACAATGAGCAGTTCTTC | TRBV7-8 | once | NA | TRBJ2-1
CASSLGQGVDGYTF | TGTGCCAGCAGCTTGGGACAGGGGGTTGATGGCTACACCTTC | TRBV5-5 | NA | TRBD1 | TRBJ1-2
CAWSEESSYNEQFF | TGTGCCTGGAGTGAAGAAAGCTCCTACAATGAGCAGTTCTTC | TRBV30 | NA | NA | TRBJ2-1
CASGDPAGGSNEQFF | TGTGCTAGTGGGGACCCAGCGGGAGGTAGCAATGAGCAGTTCTTC | TRBV12-5 | NA | TRBD2 | TRBJ2-1
CASSRWARGSYGYTF | TGCGCCAGCAGCCGCTGGGCTCGGGGATCCTATGGCTACACCTTC | TRBV4-1 | NA | NA | TRBJ1-2
CASSYSGEAFF | TGTGCCAGCAGTTACTCGGGAGAAGCTTTCTTT | TRBV6-5 | NA | NA | TRBJ1-1
CASSQGRAGELFF | TGCGCCAGCAGCCAGGGTCGGGCCGGGGAGCTGTTTTTT | TRBV5-1 | NA | NA | TRBJ2-2
CASSPVTSGDIQYF | TGTGCCAGTAGTCCGGTGACTAGCGGTGACATTCAGTACTTC | TRBV19 | NA | TRBD2 | TRBJ2-4
CASDFRDRFTDTQYF | TGTGCCAGCGACTTCCGGGACAGGTTCACAGATACGCAGTATTTT | TRBV2 | NA | TRBD1 | TRBJ2-3
CSARDSGATQYF | TGCAGCGCACGGGACTCGGGTGCGACGCAGTATTTT | TRBV29-1 | NA | NA | TRBJ2-3
CSVDWTGNTEAFF | TGCAGCGTTGACTGGACAGGGAACACTGAAGCTTTCTTT | TRBV29-1 | once | TRBD1 | TRBJ1-1
CASSLNYEQYF | TGTGCCAGCAGCTTGAACTACGAGCAGTACTTC | TRBV7-9 | NA | NA | TRBJ2-7
CASSIEGMNTEAFF | TGTGCCAGCAGTATTGAGGGGATGAACACTGAAGCTTTCTTT | TRBV6-1 | NA | NA | TRBJ1-1
CASSFTSGLGVNEQFF | TGTGCCAGCAGCTTTACTAGCGGCTTGGGGGTTAATGAGCAGTTCTTC | TRBV7-2 | NA | TRBD2 | TRBJ2-1
CASSQAGLGEQYF | TGTGCCAGCAGCCAAGCGGGTTTGGGCGAGCAGTACTTC | TRBV14 | NA | NA | TRBJ2-7
CASSHEQGRTDTQYF | TGTGCCAGCAGCCATGAACAGGGACGCACAGATACGCAGTATTTT | TRBV4-2 | NA | NA | TRBJ2-3
CASSPTGGGGAFF | TGTGCCAGCAGCCCTACAGGGGGCGGTGGGGCTTTCTTT | TRBV2 | once | TRBD1 | TRBJ1-1
CAKGHNEQFF | TGTGCCAAGGGGCACAATGAGCAGTTCTTC | TRBV19 | NA | NA | TRBJ2-1
CSAPGQGDYGYTF | TGCAGCGCGCCGGGACAGGGGGATTATGGCTACACCTTC | TRBV29-1 | NA | TRBD1 | TRBJ1-2
CASSYGGEPQHF | TGTGCCAGCAGTTATGGTGGGGAGCCCCAGCATTTT | TRBV6-5 | NA | NA | TRBJ1-5
CASSLDVGAPNTEAFF | TGTGCCAGCAGCTTAGATGTAGGGGCACCGAACACTGAAGCTTTCTTT | TRBV11-2 | NA | NA | TRBJ1-1
CASSYLDGGGTEQFF | TGTGCCAGCAGTTACCTGGATGGCGGGGGAACTGAGCAGTTCTTC | TRBV6-5 | NA | TRBD2 | TRBJ2-1
CASSIVSGNHNEQFF | TGTGCCAGTAGTATCGTTAGCGGGAATCACAATGAGCAGTTCTTC | TRBV19 | NA | TRBD2 | TRBJ2-1
CASSQAHGSNQPQHF | TGCGCCAGCAGCCAAGCTCACGGGAGCAATCAGCCCCAGCATTTT | TRBV4-1 | NA | NA | TRBJ1-5
CASDSFYSNQPQHF | TGTGCCAGCGATAGCTTCTATAGCAATCAGCCCCAGCATTTT | TRBV6-1 | NA | NA | TRBJ1-5
CASSIDPAYEQYF | TGTGCCAGCAGCATCGACCCAGCCTACGAGCAGTACTTC | TRBV7-8 | NA | NA | TRBJ2-7
CASSVGGAGQETQYF | TGTGCCAGCAGCGTAGGGGGGGCCGGGCAAGAGACCCAGTACTTC | TRBV9 | NA | NA | TRBJ2-5
CASSFTRDPQETQYF | TGTGCCAGCAGCTTCACTCGTGATCCCCAAGAGACCCAGTACTTC | TRBV5-6 | NA | NA | TRBJ2-5
CASSPTPVQRTDTQYF | TGTGCCAGCAGCCCGACCCCAGTGCAGCGCACAGATACGCAGTATTTT | TRBV13 | NA | NA | TRBJ2-3
CASSLGTLLDHEQYF | TGTGCCAGCAGCTTGGGTACACTTCTGGATCACGAGCAGTACTTC | TRBV5-6 | NA | NA | TRBJ2-7
CASSLTGTGGGKLFF | TGTGCCAGTAGTTTGACCGGGACAGGGGGCGGAAAACTGTTTTTT | TRBV19 | few | TRBD1 | TRBJ1-4
CSVVVGVSWATNTYEQYF | TGCAGCGTTGTGGTTGGGGTAAGTTGGGCGACGAATACCTACGAGCAGTACTTC | TRBV29-1 | once | NA | TRBJ2-7
CATSRDRGQGSPLHF | TGTGCCACCAGCAGAGATCGGGGGCAGGGGTCACCCCTCCACTTT | TRBV15 | NA | NA | TRBJ1-6
CASSGTGGELFF | TGTGCCAGCAGTGGGACGGGCGGGGAGCTGTTTTTT | TRBV2 | NA | NA | TRBJ2-2
CAILAGPYEQYF | TGTGCCATTTTGGCAGGACCCTACGAGCAGTACTTC | TRBV7-9 | NA | NA | TRBJ2-7
CASSTLPGLEDTIYF | TGTGCCAGCAGCACCTTACCGGGACTCGAGGACACCATATATTTT | TRBV13 | NA | NA | TRBJ1-3
CASSLTSTEAFF | TGTGCCAGCAGCTTAACTAGCACTGAAGCTTTCTTT | TRBV5-4 | NA | NA | TRBJ1-1
CASSLVVSFSYNEQFF | TGTGCCAGCAGCTTAGTGGTGTCGTTCTCCTACAATGAGCAGTTCTTC | TRBV11-2 | NA | NA | TRBJ2-1
CASSVDGGGTDTQYF | TGTGCCAGCAGCGTAGACGGGGGGGGCACAGATACGCAGTATTTT | TRBV9 | NA | TRBD2 | TRBJ2-3